The rows below give T cell receptor beta chains drawn from one sample of a study of T cell repertoires in ileal Crohn's disease. Only in-frame clones appear in the TCRdb table, and some are missing; sequencing was by immunoSEQ multiplex PCR. This sample has roughly 2,300 clones; over 60% occur once, and the top ten carry about an eighth. Input material: ileal tissue. Receptors originate from an adult with Crohn's disease. The CDR3 runs from the conserved cysteine through the conserved F or W. A D gene is named only where the DNA matches it firmly. Size values are once, few and many counts, or a class for expanded clones, and some rows have none.

d_gene: NA
j_gene: TRBJ2-3
abundance: once
v_gene: TRBV9
CDR3nt: TGTGCCAGCAGCGCTAGCGCTCGTACAGATACGCAGTATTTT
CDR3aa: CASSASARTDTQYF

d_gene: NA
j_gene: TRBJ1-1
abundance: NA
v_gene: TRBV18
CDR3nt: TGTGCCAGCTCACCCGGGGACACGAACACTGAAGCTTTCTTT
CDR3aa: CASSPGDTNTEAFF

d_gene: TRBD2
j_gene: TRBJ2-2
abundance: NA
v_gene: TRBV27
CDR3nt: TGTGCCAGCCAGGGCGGGAGCGGCGGGGAGCTGTTTTTT
CDR3aa: CASQGGSGGELFF

d_gene: TRBD1
j_gene: TRBJ2-7
abundance: NA
v_gene: TRBV13
CDR3nt: TGTGCCAGTAGTTGGCGGGACAGGGCCTCCTACGAGCAGTACTTC
CDR3aa: CASSWRDRASYEQYF

d_gene: NA
j_gene: TRBJ1-4
abundance: NA
v_gene: TRBV28
CDR3nt: TGTGCCAGCAGTGGGGGGGGCGAAAAACTGTTTTTT
CDR3aa: CASSGGGEKLFF

d_gene: NA
j_gene: TRBJ2-7
abundance: NA
v_gene: TRBV7-9
CDR3nt: TGTGCCAGCAGCTTAGCGGGCGGGGCTGAGCAGTACTTC
CDR3aa: CASSLAGGAEQYF

d_gene: NA
j_gene: TRBJ2-7
abundance: NA
v_gene: TRBV18
CDR3nt: TGTGCCAGCTCACCACGGGCAGCGGAAATGTACGAGCAGTACTTC
CDR3aa: CASSPRAAEMYEQYF

d_gene: NA
j_gene: TRBJ2-1
abundance: NA
v_gene: TRBV5-1
CDR3nt: TGCGCCAGCAGCCCGGAGGGGCTCAATGAGCAGTTCTTC
CDR3aa: CASSPEGLNEQFF

d_gene: TRBD2
j_gene: TRBJ2-3
abundance: few
v_gene: TRBV10-1
CDR3nt: TGCGCCAGCAGTGAGTCAAGACTAGCGGGAGGGGGGCAGTATTTT
CDR3aa: CASSESRLAGGGQYF

d_gene: TRBD1
j_gene: TRBJ1-2
abundance: NA
v_gene: TRBV9
CDR3nt: TGTGCCAGCAGCGTAGAATCGGGACCTCAGGGGGTGTATGGCTACACCTTC
CDR3aa: CASSVESGPQGVYGYTF

d_gene: TRBD1
j_gene: TRBJ2-7
abundance: NA
v_gene: TRBV28
CDR3nt: TGTGCCAGCAGTGACCAGGACAGGGTTGGCTACGAGCAGTACTTC
CDR3aa: CASSDQDRVGYEQYF

d_gene: TRBD1
j_gene: TRBJ1-2
abundance: once
v_gene: TRBV11-2
CDR3nt: TGTGCCAGCAGCTTGGGACAGGGTTCTAACTATGGCTACACCTTC
CDR3aa: CASSLGQGSNYGYTF

d_gene: TRBD1
j_gene: TRBJ1-2
abundance: NA
v_gene: TRBV14
CDR3nt: TGTGCCAGCAGCCAAGCGGGTCGGGGACAGGGGAGCTATGGCTACACCTTC
CDR3aa: CASSQAGRGQGSYGYTF

d_gene: NA
j_gene: TRBJ2-7
abundance: NA
v_gene: TRBV4-3
CDR3nt: TGCGCCAGCAGCCAAGAGAGGGGGGGAGGGCCAAGCTACGAGCAGTACTTC
CDR3aa: CASSQERGGGPSYEQYF

d_gene: NA
j_gene: TRBJ1-1
abundance: few
v_gene: TRBV5-1
CDR3nt: TGCGCCAGCACCAAGACAGGCCCTAACACTGAAGCTTTCTTT
CDR3aa: CASTKTGPNTEAFF

d_gene: NA
j_gene: TRBJ2-1
abundance: NA
v_gene: TRBV7-2
CDR3nt: TGTGCCAGCAGCTCCTTTTCCCACAATGAGCAGTTCTTC
CDR3aa: CASSSFSHNEQFF

d_gene: NA
j_gene: TRBJ1-6
abundance: few
v_gene: TRBV27
CDR3nt: TGTGCCAGCCTACCCGGGAGCTCCTATAATTCACCCCTCCACTTT
CDR3aa: CASLPGSSYNSPLHF